The source of this TCR beta chain is a study of blood T cell repertoires in COVID-19. Generated by immunoSEQ multiplex PCR, the TCRdb table keeps only in-frame clones and is missing some. The table shows over 85,000 clones, with over 65% occurring only once. This clone was recorded a few times. The receptor comes from a woman older than 75 with acute or convalescent COVID-19. The specimen sequenced was peripheral blood.

The CDR3 DNA reads TGTGCCAGCAGCCACAGGGATGGAGAGACCCAGTACTTC. The encoded protein is CASSHRDGETQYF. The rearrangement uses TRBV6-2 or TRBV6-3 and TRBJ2-5; possible D gene TRBD1, 6 bases. Germline CDR1 and CDR2: MNHEY and SVGEGT. The CDR3 length is 13 residues. The V end was cut by 6 bases, the J end by 4 bases, with 12 bases between.